The present TCR beta chain was sequenced within a study of control samples from healthy donors and cancer patients. The data were produced by immunoSEQ multiplex PCR, yet TCRdb's version contains in-frame clones alone and is incomplete. Seen here are 130,000 or so clones, under 95% observed once, and the top ten hold under 9%. CDR1 is WSHSY and CDR2 is SAAADI in the germline V gene. This CDR3 comprises 17 residues. V lost 3 bases and J lost 1; bases outside the gene matches: 9. Material: blood. This chain joins TRBV10-2 and TRBJ2-1, with TRBD2 identical over 7 bases. This receptor was identified in a man younger than 30 in good health. The CDR3 DNA reads as TGCGCCAGCAGTGACCCTCTCGGCGGGGGTTCCTACAATGAGCAGTTCTTC. Amino acids: CASSDPLGGGSYNEQFF.